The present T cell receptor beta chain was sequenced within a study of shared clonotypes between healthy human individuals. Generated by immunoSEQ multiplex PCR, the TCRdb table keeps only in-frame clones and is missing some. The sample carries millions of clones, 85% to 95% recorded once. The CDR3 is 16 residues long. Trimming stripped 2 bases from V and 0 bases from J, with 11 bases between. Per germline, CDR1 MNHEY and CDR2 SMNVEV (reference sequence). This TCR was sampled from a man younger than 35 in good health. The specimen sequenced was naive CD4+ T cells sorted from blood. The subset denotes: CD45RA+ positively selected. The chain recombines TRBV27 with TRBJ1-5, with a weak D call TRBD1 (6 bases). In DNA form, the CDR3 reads TGTGCCAGCAGTTTAAAAGGGGGAAATAGCAATCAGCCCCAGCATTTT. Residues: CASSLKGGNSNQPQHF.